These 10 T cell receptor beta chains were sequenced from one sample in a study of post-analysis software for immune sequencing data. Researchers reported that TCR beta cDNA libraries carried unique molecular identifiers. Each CDR3 protein is one row after TCRdb ran MiXCR on the PCR reads. The data contain approximately 630,000 distinct CDR3 sequences, around 64% of them singletons. Whole-study findings and limits: With TRBV5-6, TRBV5-1 and TRBV20-1 included, about five TRBV segments were more frequent in patients than in controls.

No cognate antigen is known for these TCRs. Source material: blood. These receptors came from a girl aged 2 to 9 with multiple sclerosis.

V usage is TRBV7-9 and J usage is TRBJ2-1; D remains ambiguous. CDR3 length: 14 amino acids. Germline V gene sequence: CDR1 SEHNR, CDR2 FQNEAQ (reference sequence). The germline V and J ends were trimmed by 2 bases and 8 bases, with 13 bases remaining between them. The chain's CDR3 is CASSLHGLEDEQFF. CDR3 sequence (DNA): TGTGCCAGCAGCTTACATGGGTTAGAGGATGAGCAGTTCTTC.

This clonotype has only a few counts. The V gene is TRBV5-1, the J gene TRBJ2-7, with 8 bases that match TRBD1. The junction had 7 bases not matched to a gene; V was cut back by 4 bases and J by 4 bases. The CDR3 is 14 residues long. CDR1 SGHRS and CDR2 YFSETQ come from the germline V gene. The CDR3, as DNA: TGCGCCAGCAGCGGACGGACAGGGTTGTACGAGCAGTACTTC. Translation gives CASSGRTGLYEQYF.

The rearrangement uses TRBV5-1 and TRBJ2-7; 7 bases align to TRBD2. In germline, CDR1 is SGHRS, CDR2 YFSETQ. With V trimmed by 4 bases and J by 5 bases, 9 bases remained unmatched. The CDR3 is 14 residues long. CDR3 amino acids: CASSPSTGLNEQYF. The CDR3 coding sequence is TGCGCCAGCAGCCCCTCGACGGGACTAAACGAGCAGTACTTC.

This clonotype was found once. The V gene is TRBV5-1, the J gene TRBJ1-4, with D perhaps TRBD1 (5 bases). In germline, CDR1 is SGHRS, CDR2 YFSETQ. The CDR3 spans 16 residues. Trimming pared 3 bases from V and 3 bases from J, leaving 15 bases between. CDR3 sequence: CASSSRGGDPNEKLFF. CDR3 nucleotide sequence: TGCGCCAGCAGCTCCCGGGGCGGGGATCCTAATGAAAAACTGTTTTTT.

This clonotype was found a few times. V and J are TRBV3-1 and TRBJ2-1; TRBD2 agrees at 8 bases. CDR1 and CDR2 (germline): LGHDT, YNNKEL (reference sequence). This CDR3 is 12 amino acids long. Losses at the gene ends were 4 bases for V and 9 bases for J; bases not matched to a gene: 2. This CDR3 reads CASSPREGEQFF. CDR3 coding DNA: TGTGCCAGCAGCCCACGGGAGGGTGAGCAGTTCTTC.

The gene calls are TRBV20-1 and TRBJ2-3, with D possibly TRBD2 on 6 matching bases. The CDR3 spans 13 residues. Germline V gene data show CDR1 as DFQATT and CDR2 as SNEGSKA (reference sequence). The V and J ends lost 7 bases and 6 bases respectively, with 17 bases between them. CDR3 sequence reads: CSGRSAGPDTQYF. CDR3 DNA sequence: TGCAGTGGCAGATCGGCGGGACCGGATACGCAGTATTTT.

The rearrangement links TRBV3-1 to TRBJ2-1; D remains ambiguous. This CDR3 has 14 residues. The V gene lost 0 bases and the J gene lost 6 bases, with 9 bases spanning the gap. Per the germline V gene, CDR1 is LGHDT and CDR2 is YNNKEL (reference sequence). The CDR3 region has the DNA TGTGCCAGCAGCCAAGATCTCGTAACCAATGAGCAGTTCTTC. Protein product: CASSQDLVTNEQFF.

The V call is TRBV7-2, the J call TRBJ2-3, with 10 nucleotides matching TRBD2. V lost 7 bases, J lost 3 bases, and 10 bases stayed unmatched. From germline, CDR1 is SGHTA and CDR2 FQGNSA. There are 16 residues in the CDR3. CDR3 protein: CASNLPGLARTDTQYF. In DNA form, the CDR3 reads TGTGCCAGCAACCTACCGGGACTAGCGAGGACAGATACGCAGTATTTT.

This chain connects TRBV5-1 to TRBJ2-7; unclear D gene. The CDR3 covers 13 residues. V lost 0 bases and J lost 6, with 10 bases in between. Per the germline V gene, CDR1 is SGHRS and CDR2 is YFSETQ. DNA of the CDR3: TGCGCCAGCAGCTTGGGATTGGTCCCCGAGCAGTACTTC. Its translation: CASSLGLVPEQYF.

This clonotype was seen just once. CDR3 DNA: TGCGCCAGCAGCTTGCTGGAAGGGGAAAACATTCAGTACTTC. This sequence encodes CASSLLEGENIQYF. The V call is TRBV5-1, the J call TRBJ2-4; D is perhaps TRBD1 (5 bases). This CDR3 is 14 amino acids long. With 1 base removed from V and 5 bases from J, the gap between germline ends came to 10 bases. Germline loops: CDR1 SGHRS, CDR2 YFSETQ.